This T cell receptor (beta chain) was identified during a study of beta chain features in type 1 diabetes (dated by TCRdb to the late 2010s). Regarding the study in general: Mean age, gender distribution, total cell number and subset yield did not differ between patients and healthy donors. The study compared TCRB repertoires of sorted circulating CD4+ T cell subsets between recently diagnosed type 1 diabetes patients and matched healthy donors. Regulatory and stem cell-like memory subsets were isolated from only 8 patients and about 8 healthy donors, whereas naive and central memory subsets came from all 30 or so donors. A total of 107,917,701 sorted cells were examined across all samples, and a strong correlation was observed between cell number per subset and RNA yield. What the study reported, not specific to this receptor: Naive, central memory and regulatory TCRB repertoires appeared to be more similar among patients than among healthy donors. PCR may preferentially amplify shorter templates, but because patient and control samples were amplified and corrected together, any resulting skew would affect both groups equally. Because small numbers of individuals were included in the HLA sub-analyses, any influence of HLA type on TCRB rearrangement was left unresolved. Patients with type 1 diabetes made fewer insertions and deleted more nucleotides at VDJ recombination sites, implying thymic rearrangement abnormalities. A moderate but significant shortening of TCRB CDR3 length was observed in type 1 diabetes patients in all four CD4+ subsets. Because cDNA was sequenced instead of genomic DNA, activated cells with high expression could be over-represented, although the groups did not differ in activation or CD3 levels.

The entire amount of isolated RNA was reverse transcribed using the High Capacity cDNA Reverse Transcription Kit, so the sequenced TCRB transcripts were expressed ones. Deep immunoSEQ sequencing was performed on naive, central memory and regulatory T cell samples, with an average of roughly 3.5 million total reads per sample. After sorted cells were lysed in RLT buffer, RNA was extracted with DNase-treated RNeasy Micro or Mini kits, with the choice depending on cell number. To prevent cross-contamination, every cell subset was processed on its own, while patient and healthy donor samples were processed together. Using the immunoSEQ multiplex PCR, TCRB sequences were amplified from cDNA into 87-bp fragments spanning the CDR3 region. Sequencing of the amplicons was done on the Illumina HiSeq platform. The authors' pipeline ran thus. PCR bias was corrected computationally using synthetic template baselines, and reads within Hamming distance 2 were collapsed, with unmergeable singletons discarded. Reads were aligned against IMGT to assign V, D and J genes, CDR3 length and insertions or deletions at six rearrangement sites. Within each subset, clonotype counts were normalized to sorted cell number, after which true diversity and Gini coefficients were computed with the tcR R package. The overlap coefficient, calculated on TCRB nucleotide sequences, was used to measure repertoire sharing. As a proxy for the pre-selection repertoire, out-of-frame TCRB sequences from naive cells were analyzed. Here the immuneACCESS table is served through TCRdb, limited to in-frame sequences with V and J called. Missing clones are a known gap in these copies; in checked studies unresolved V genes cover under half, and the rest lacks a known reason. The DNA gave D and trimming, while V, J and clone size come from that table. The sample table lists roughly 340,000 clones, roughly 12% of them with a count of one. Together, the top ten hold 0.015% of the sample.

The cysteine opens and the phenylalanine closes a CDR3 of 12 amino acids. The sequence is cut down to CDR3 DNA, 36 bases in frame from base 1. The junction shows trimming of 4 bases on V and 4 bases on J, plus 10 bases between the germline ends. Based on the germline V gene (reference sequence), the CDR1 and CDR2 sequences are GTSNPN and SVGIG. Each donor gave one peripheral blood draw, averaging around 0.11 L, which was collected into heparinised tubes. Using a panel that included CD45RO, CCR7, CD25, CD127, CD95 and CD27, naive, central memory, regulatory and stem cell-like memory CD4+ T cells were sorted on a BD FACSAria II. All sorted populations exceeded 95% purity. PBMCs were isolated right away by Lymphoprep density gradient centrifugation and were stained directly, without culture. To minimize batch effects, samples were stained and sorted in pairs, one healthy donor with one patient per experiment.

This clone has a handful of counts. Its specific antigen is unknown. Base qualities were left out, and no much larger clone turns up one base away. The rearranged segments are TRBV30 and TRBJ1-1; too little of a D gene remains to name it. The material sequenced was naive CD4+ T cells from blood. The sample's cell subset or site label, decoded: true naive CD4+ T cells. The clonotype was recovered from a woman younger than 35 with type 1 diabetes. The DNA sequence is TGTGCCTGGACTAGAGCCAGCACTGAAGCTTTCTTT. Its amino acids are CAWTRASTEAFF.